This passage covers 23 T cell receptor beta chains from one sample sequenced in a study of metastatic and nonmetastatic thyroid tumors. MiXCR was used by TCRdb to re-call the PCR reads. Seen here are roughly 64,000 clones, roughly 4% observed once, and the top ten hold 20% to 25%. Treatment of any kind had been given to no patient before thyroid surgery. The specimen sequenced was blood. Receptor source: a female donor with papillary thyroid cancer or a benign thyroid nodule (not recorded which). Some clones in this sample may be carry-over from other donors' samples.

This clone has ten or more counts. The chain combines TRBV7-3 with TRBJ1-6, with D uncertain. V lost 0 bases to trimming and J lost 10 bases, with 16 bases between them. The CDR3 covers 16 residues. Per the germline V gene, CDR1 is SGHTA and CDR2 is FQGTGA. The CDR3, as DNA: TGTGCCAGCAGCTTAACGGGGTCCGGGGTTGGGTCACCCCTCCACTTT. Its translation is CASSLTGSGVGSPLHF.

This clone occurred a few times. This chain connects TRBV20-1 to TRBJ2-1; TRBD1 matches at 9 bases. The germline V gene encodes CDR1 DFQATT and CDR2 SNEGSKA (reference sequence). The V and J ends lost 4 bases and 8 bases, in that order; junction bases with no gene match: 9. This CDR3 region has 14 residues. Here the CDR3 reads CSAISGTGTYEQFF. CDR3 DNA sequence: TGCAGTGCTATCTCCGGGACAGGGACTTATGAGCAGTTCTTC.

This clone was counted many times. The gene calls are TRBV9 and TRBJ2-5, with D possibly being TRBD2 (5 bases). There are 16 residues in the CDR3. Germline V gives CDR1 SGDLS, CDR2 YYNGEE. V lost 1 base and J 4 bases, leaving 17 bases between the germline ends. CDR3 in amino acids: CASSVQWRAKPETQYF. The CDR3 region has the DNA TGTGCCAGCAGCGTACAGTGGCGGGCCAAGCCAGAGACCCAGTACTTC.

This clone was picked up many times. The chain uses TRBV12-3 or TRBV12-4 and TRBJ2-1; 7 bases agree with TRBD2. There are 20 residues in the CDR3. The junction had 26 bases not matched to a gene; V was cut back by 6 bases and J by 6 bases. CDR3 DNA sequence: TGTGCCAGCAGAGCAGGGACTACCCCGGAGATCTTTTTGAGTCCCAATGAGCAGTTCTTC. Amino acids: CASRAGTTPEIFLSPNEQFF.

Only a few counts were recorded for this clone. A read error is possible here, since a much larger clone lies one base away. The chain couples TRBV6-1 to TRBJ1-5, with D unresolved. The CDR3 length is 15 residues. Per the germline V gene, CDR1 is MNHNS and CDR2 is SASEGT. V was trimmed by 11 bases and J by 3 bases, leaving 20 bases between them. The CDR3 region has the DNA TGTGCCTCCTGGGGAGATTCTTATAACAATCAGCCCCAGCATTTT. Amino acid sequence: CASWGDSYNNQPQHF.

This clone was counted ten times or more. The rearrangement uses TRBV19 and TRBJ1-2; the D gene is possibly TRBD1 (5 bases). The CDR3 has 16 amino acids. The V and J ends lost 7 bases and 2 bases respectively, with 20 bases between them. Germline V gene lookup returns CDR1 LNHDA and CDR2 SQIVND (reference sequence). The chain's CDR3 is CASNANGHTGNYGYTF. The CDR3 region has the DNA TGTGCCAGTAACGCTAACGGACATACAGGAAACTATGGCTACACCTTC.

This clone occurred many times. The CDR3 DNA is TGCGCCAGCAGCTTGGGGTCCTTCTCCTACAATGAGCAGTTCTTC. It specifies CASSLGSFSYNEQFF. The V gene is TRBV5-1, the J gene TRBJ2-1; D call uncertain. The CDR3 has 15 amino acids. V lost 0 bases to trimming and J lost 0 bases, with 7 bases between them. Germline CDR1 reads SGHRS; CDR2 reads YFSETQ.

The sample holds a few counts of this clone. A read error may explain this, as a much larger clone is one base away. Within the sample, other DNA sequences also encode this same CDR3. This sequence joins TRBV18 and TRBJ1-1; D remains unclear. The CDR3 totals 13 residues. Per the germline V gene, CDR1 is KGHSH and CDR2 is LQKENI. CDR3 in amino acids: CASSPSQNTEAFF. The CDR3 DNA reads as TGTGCCAGCTCACCAAGCCAGAACACTGAAGCCTTCTTT.

This clone has ten or more counts. The chain couples TRBV2 to TRBJ1-4; 7 bases agree with TRBD1. Trimming at V came to 3 bases and at J to 7 bases, leaving 8 bases not matched to a gene. CDR1 SNHLY and CDR2 FYNNEI come from the germline V gene. This CDR3 comprises 15 residues. The CDR3: CASSEDRQKGEKLFF. CDR3 nucleotides: TGTGCCAGCAGTGAGGACAGGCAAAAGGGTGAAAAACTGTTTTTT.

Many counts were recorded for this clone. The V gene is TRBV7-2, the J gene TRBJ2-7, with D hard to call. Trimming left V 5 bases short and J 2 bases short, with 16 bases between. CDR1 and CDR2 (germline): SGHTA, FQGNSA. This CDR3 contains 15 residues. The CDR3 region has the DNA TGTGCCAGCAGCCGCCCACACATAGGAGCCTACGAGCAGTACTTC. Protein product: CASSRPHIGAYEQYF.

The V gene is TRBV27, the J gene TRBJ2-7; 9 nucleotides align to TRBD2. The CDR3 is 15 amino acids. Germline V gene lookup returns CDR1 MNHEY and CDR2 SMNVEV (reference sequence). With 6 bases clipped from V and 2 bases from J, the junction kept 8 bases outside the gene matches. CDR3 in amino acids: CASSILAGSTYEQYF. DNA of the CDR3: TGTGCCAGCAGCATCCTAGCGGGGTCAACCTACGAGCAGTACTTC.

This clone was found many times. Possible read error: a much larger clone is one base away. The CDR3 ends on some other residue instead of the conserved phenylalanine or tryptophan, so this is likely a read error. The genes are TRBV20-1 and TRBJ1-1, with D unclear. This CDR3 has 13 amino acids. Between the trimmed V and J ends, which lost 0 bases and 7 bases, there was a span of 12 bases. Per the germline V gene, CDR1 is DFQATT and CDR2 is SNEGSKA (reference sequence). The CDR3 DNA follows: TGCAGTGCTAGAGAGTCTTGGGCAGGTGAAGCTTTCTCT. Its translation: CSARESWAGEAFS.

This clone was counted many times. V gene TRBV18 combines with J gene TRBJ1-5; D is unresolved. The germline CDR1 and CDR2 sequences are KGHSH and LQKENI. Trimming pared 4 bases from V and 5 bases from J, leaving 9 bases between. This CDR3 is 13 amino acids long. CDR3: CASSRDIHQPQHF. The CDR3 DNA reads as TGTGCCAGCTCACGAGACATCCATCAGCCCCAGCATTTT. Supplemented by reference TRBV18 and TRBJ1-5, the full variable domain reads NAGVMQNPRHLVRRRGQEARLRCSPMKGHSHVYWYRQLPEEGLKFMVYLQKENIIDESGMPKERFSAEFPKEGPSILRIQQVVRGDSAAYFCASSRDIHQPQHFGDGTRLSIL.

In this sample, this clone turned up many times. This chain links TRBV5-1 with TRBJ2-5, with a weak D call TRBD2 (6 bases). The V gene lost 3 bases and the J gene lost 1 base, with 7 bases spanning the gap. Germline CDR1 and CDR2: SGHRS and YFSETQ. The CDR3 has 13 residues. The CDR3 DNA reads TGCGCCAGCAGCTCCGGGGGCCAAGAGACCCAGTACTTC. It translates to CASSSGGQETQYF.

The gene calls are TRBV7-2 and TRBJ1-6, with D unresolved. Germline values: CDR1 SGHTA, CDR2 FQGNSA. Trimming stripped 6 bases from V and 3 bases from J, with 9 bases between. The CDR3 extends over 14 amino acids. CDR3 residues: CASSPAFYNSPLHF. Written as DNA, the CDR3 is TGTGCCAGCAGTCCAGCGTTCTATAATTCACCCCTCCACTTT.

This clone was counted at least ten times. The V call is TRBV20-1, the J call TRBJ2-1, with 9 bases fitting TRBD1. Per germline, CDR1 DFQATT and CDR2 SNEGSKA (reference sequence). This CDR3 comprises 13 residues. The V and J ends lost 2 bases and 8 bases, in that order; junction bases with no gene match: 4. The chain's CDR3 is CSARWTGEYEQFF. The CDR3 DNA reads TGCAGTGCTAGATGGACAGGGGAGTATGAGCAGTTCTTC.

Ten or more counts support this clone. The rearrangement joins TRBV11-3 to TRBJ2-1; D remains unclear. V shed 0 bases and J shed 12 bases, with 15 bases lying between them. The CDR3 extends over 14 amino acids. In germline, CDR1 is SGHNT, CDR2 YENEEA. The CDR3 DNA sequence: TGTGCCAGCAGCTTAGATGTTAGTGGGCCCAGGCAGTTCTTC. As protein: CASSLDVSGPRQFF.

The chain has TRBV6-1 and TRBJ1-3, with a possible D match to TRBD1 (5 bases). The germline gives CDR1 MNHNS, CDR2 SASEGT. This CDR3 region has 16 residues. Trimming took 6 bases from V and 4 from J, leaving 19 bases between them. The CDR3 DNA reads as TGTGCCAGCAGCTTTACACGTGGGGGTACCGGAAACACCATATATTTT. Translated: CASSFTRGGTGNTIYF.

A few counts support this clone. The chain employs TRBV20-1 and TRBJ2-3; 10 bases are a match to TRBD2. The CDR3 extends over 16 amino acids. With 5 bases clipped from V and 3 bases from J, the junction kept 11 bases outside the gene matches. Germline CDR1 is DFQATT and CDR2 is SNEGSKA (reference sequence). This CDR3 is CSAAGAGGPGTDTQYF. CDR3 nucleotide sequence: TGCAGTGCTGCTGGAGCGGGAGGGCCCGGGACAGATACGCAGTATTTT.

This clone was counted ten times or more. The same CDR3 arises from other DNA sequences in this sample as well. The chain carries TRBV4-1 and TRBJ2-7; no reliable D call. This CDR3 contains 15 residues. V was trimmed by 0 bases and J by 4 bases, leaving 13 bases between them. Germline-derived CDR1 and CDR2 are MGHRA and YSYEKL. The CDR3 DNA follows: TGCGCCAGCAGCCAAGAGCTGAGAAATGAATACGAGCAGTACTTC. Translation: CASSQELRNEYEQYF.

This clone has ten or more counts. The CDR3 region has the DNA TGTGCCAGTAGACTCACCTACGGGACAGGAAGCCACGAGCAGTACTTC. Translated, it gives CASRLTYGTGSHEQYF. The chain has TRBV19 and TRBJ2-7; 8 nucleotides align to TRBD1. The CDR3 runs 16 residues. Germline CDR1 and CDR2: LNHDA and SQIVND (reference sequence). With V trimmed by 6 bases and J by 5 bases, 15 bases remained unmatched.

This clone was counted ten times or more. The chain uses TRBV6-1 and TRBJ2-1; D tentatively reads TRBD1 or TRBD2 (5 bases each). Per germline, CDR1 MNHNS and CDR2 SASEGT. This CDR3 spans 14 amino acids. Trimming pared 3 bases from V and 5 bases from J, leaving 11 bases between. The CDR3 is CASSEYGTHNEQFF. The DNA for the CDR3 is TGTGCCAGCAGTGAGTATGGGACCCACAATGAGCAGTTCTTC.

This clone came up many times. The chain combines TRBV2 with TRBJ2-4; D unresolved. The germline V gene has CDR1 SNHLY and CDR2 FYNNEI. This CDR3 comprises 13 residues. The ends were cut back, 4 bases at V and 6 bases at J, with 10 bases in the middle. The CDR3, as DNA: TGTGCCAGCAGTGCCGAGATCGTAAACATTCAGTACTTC. This gives the protein CASSAEIVNIQYF.